These 14 T cell receptor beta chains were sequenced from one sample in a study of pediatric ulcerative colitis. Produced via immunoSEQ multiplex PCR; TCRdb's table is partial and in-frame only. The sample lists about 60,000 clones; about 87% were seen once. The specimen was blood. The source of these receptors is a boy between 10 and 17 years old who was a control in a study of pediatric ulcerative colitis.

V gene TRBV7-6 combines with J gene TRBJ2-2; 8 nucleotides align to TRBD2. The CDR3 loop spans 15 amino acids. With V trimmed by 2 bases and J by 5 bases, 4 bases remained unmatched. Germline V gene lookup returns CDR1 SGHVS and CDR2 FNYEAQ. CDR3 loop: CASSLIAGGTGELFF. The CDR3 nucleotides read TGTGCCAGCAGCTTAATTGCGGGAGGTACCGGGGAGCTGTTTTTT.

The chain is built from TRBV28 and TRBJ1-2; no clear D gene. Germline CDR1 is MDHEN and CDR2 is SYDVKM. The germline V and J ends were trimmed by 6 bases and 3 bases, with 14 bases remaining between them. The CDR3 has 14 amino acids. The CDR3 reads CASSPPEVDYGYTF. The CDR3 nucleotides read TGTGCCAGCAGCCCTCCGGAGGTAGACTATGGCTACACCTTC.

This clone occurred a few times. This sequence joins TRBV6-1 and TRBJ2-1, with D possibly TRBD1 on 5 matching bases. This CDR3 comprises 11 residues. Germline CDR1 and CDR2: MNHNS and SASEGT. V lost 4 bases and J lost 14, with 12 bases in between. This CDR3 is CASSVGASKFF. CDR3 bases: TGTGCCAGCAGTGTTGGGGCATCCAAGTTCTTC.

This clone was picked up a small number of times. The V call is TRBV21-1, the J call TRBJ1-1; the D segment call TRBD1 is taken from the table without a DNA check. TRBV21-1 is flagged as a pseudogene. CDR3 length: 15 amino acids. CDR3 coding DNA: TGTGCCAGCAGCATAACAGGGTTGCGTTACACTGAAGCTTTCTTT. Encoded protein: CASSITGLRYTEAFF.

The sample holds one count of this clone. This rearrangement joins TRBV27 to TRBJ2-1; 10 positions match TRBD2. This CDR3 contains 16 residues. Germline loops: CDR1 MNHEY, CDR2 SMNVEV (reference sequence). DNA for the CDR3: TGTGCGACCGGAGCACTAGCGGGAACCTCCTACAATGAGCAGTTCTTC. It is translated as CATGALAGTSYNEQFF.

The chain couples TRBV11-2 to TRBJ1-1; TRBD1 is a possible D gene (6 bases). The length of the CDR3 is 17 residues. V was pared by 0 bases and J by 0 bases, with 14 bases between. CDR1 is SGHAT, CDR2 FQNNGV, per germline. For the CDR3, the DNA is TGTGCCAGCAGCTTAGATCCAGGGGAGGAAGTGAACACTGAAGCTTTCTTT. Translating it yields CASSLDPGEEVNTEAFF. Full variable domain (missing parts from reference TRBV11-2 and TRBJ1-1): EAGVAQSPRYKIIEKRQSVAFWCNPISGHATLYWYQQILGQGPKLLIQFQNNGVVDDSQLPKDRFSAERLKGVDSTLKIQPAKLEDSAVYLCASSLDPGEEVNTEAFFGQGTRLTVV.

In its sample, this clone was seen a few times. The chain recombines TRBV4-1 with TRBJ1-2; D is unclear. CDR1 is MGHRA and CDR2 is YSYEKL in the germline V gene. With 3 bases removed from V and 8 bases from J, the gap between germline ends came to 7 bases. The CDR3 sequence is 11 residues long. Written as DNA, the CDR3 is TGCGCCAGCAGCCAGAACCGCGGCTACACCTTC. Encoded protein: CASSQNRGYTF.

A remark on this clone: Different DNA sequences within this sample yield the same CDR3. The V gene is TRBV5-1, the J gene TRBJ2-7; D tentatively fits TRBD1 or TRBD2 (5 bases each). The CDR3 has 16 residues. V gave up 0 bases and J gave up 0 bases, with 13 bases separating them. Germline loops: CDR1 SGHRS, CDR2 YFSETQ. The DNA for the CDR3 is TGCGCCAGCAGCTTGGGTGGGGGATTGAGCTCCTACGAGCAGTACTTC. Translation gives CASSLGGGLSSYEQYF.

CDR3 in amino acids: CASSRQSSGRTGELFF. DNA of the CDR3: TGTGCCAGCAGTCGACAATCTAGCGGGAGGACCGGGGAGCTGTTTTTT. V and J are TRBV28 and TRBJ2-2; 11 nucleotides match TRBD2. The germline V gene has CDR1 MDHEN and CDR2 SYDVKM. This CDR3 is 16 amino acids long. Trimming at V came to 5 bases and at J to 5 bases, leaving 7 bases not matched to a gene.

This rearrangement joins TRBV7-2 to TRBJ2-7, with D tentatively TRBD1 (7 bases). The CDR3 is 18 residues long. V lost 5 bases and J 1 base, leaving 24 bases between the germline ends. In germline, CDR1 is SGHTA, CDR2 FQGNSA. The CDR3: CASSANKEGTARSYEQYF. The CDR3 nucleotides read TGTGCCAGCAGCGCGAACAAGGAGGGGACAGCCAGGTCCTACGAGCAGTACTTC.

This sequence joins TRBV5-4 and TRBJ1-2; the match to TRBD1 covers 7 bases. This CDR3 comprises 13 residues. J was trimmed by 1 base and V by 6 bases; bases with no gene match: 3. Germline-derived CDR1 and CDR2 are SGHNT and YYREEE (reference sequence). The DNA of the CDR3 is TGTGCCAGCATGGGACAGCATAACTATGGCTACACCTTC. Its translation: CASMGQHNYGYTF.

The chain combines TRBV28 with TRBJ2-7; TRBD2 might be the D (5 bases). There are 15 residues in the CDR3. The V gene's germline CDR1 is MDHEN and CDR2 SYDVKM. V was clipped by 5 bases and J by 0 bases, with 14 bases between them. Here the CDR3 reads CASSPAGARSYEQYF. In nucleotides, the CDR3 is TGTGCCAGCAGTCCGGCGGGCGCACGCTCCTACGAGCAGTACTTC.

J is TRBJ2-1 and V is TRBV7-6; 7 bases line up with TRBD2. From germline, CDR1 is SGHVS and CDR2 FNYEAQ. With V trimmed by 4 bases and J by 6 bases, 3 bases remained unmatched. CDR3 size: 13 residues. CDR3 bases: TGTGCCAGCAGCTCGGGGGAGGGCAATGAGCAGTTCTTC. Protein product: CASSSGEGNEQFF.

The rearrangement uses TRBV7-9 and TRBJ2-3; 14 bases map to TRBD2. V lost 5 bases to trimming and J lost 3 bases; unmatched junction nucleotides: 4. The CDR3 runs to 16 residues. CDR1 and CDR2 (germline): SEHNR, FQNEAQ (reference sequence). In nucleotides, the CDR3 is TGTGCCAGCAGCACAGGACTAGCGGGAGGAACAGATACGCAGTATTTT. Its translation: CASSTGLAGGTDTQYF.